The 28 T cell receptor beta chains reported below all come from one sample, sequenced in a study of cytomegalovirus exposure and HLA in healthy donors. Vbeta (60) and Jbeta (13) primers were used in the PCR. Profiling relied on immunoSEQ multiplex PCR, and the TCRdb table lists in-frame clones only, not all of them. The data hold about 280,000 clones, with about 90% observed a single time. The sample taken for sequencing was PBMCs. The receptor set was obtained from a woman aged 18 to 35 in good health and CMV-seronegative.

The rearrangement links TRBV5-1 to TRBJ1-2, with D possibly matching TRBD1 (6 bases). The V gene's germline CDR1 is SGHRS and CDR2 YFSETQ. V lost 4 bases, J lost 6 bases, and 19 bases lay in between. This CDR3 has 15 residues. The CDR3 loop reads CASSPNIGGRDGYTF. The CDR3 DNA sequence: TGCGCCAGCAGCCCCAACATCGGGGGGCGGGATGGCTACACCTTC.

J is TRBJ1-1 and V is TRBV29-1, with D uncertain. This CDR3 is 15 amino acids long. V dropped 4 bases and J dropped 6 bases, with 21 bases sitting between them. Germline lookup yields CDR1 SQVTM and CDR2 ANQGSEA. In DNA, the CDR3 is TGCAGCGTTGCACGAGAGAGGGCGAATTCGGCTGAAGCTTTCTTT. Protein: CSVARERANSAEAFF.

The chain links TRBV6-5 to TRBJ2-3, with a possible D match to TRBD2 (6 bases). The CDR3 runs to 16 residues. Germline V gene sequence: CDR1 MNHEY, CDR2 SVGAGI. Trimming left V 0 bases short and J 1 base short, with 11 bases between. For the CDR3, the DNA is TGTGCCAGCAGTTACTCCTGGAGGGGACGCACAGATACGCAGTATTTT. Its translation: CASSYSWRGRTDTQYF.

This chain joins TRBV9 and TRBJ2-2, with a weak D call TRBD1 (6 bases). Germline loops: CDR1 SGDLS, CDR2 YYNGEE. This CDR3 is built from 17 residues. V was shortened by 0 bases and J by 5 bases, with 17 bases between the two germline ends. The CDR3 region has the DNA TGTGCCAGCAGCGTAGAGGCAAGACAGGTTCAGACCGGGGAGCTGTTTTTT. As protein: CASSVEARQVQTGELFF.

The CDR3 is CASSLAPDTAYEQYF. Here the CDR3 DNA reads TGTGCCAGCAGCTTAGCTCCCGACACCGCCTACGAGCAGTACTTC. This chain joins TRBV11-3 and TRBJ2-7; no clear D gene. The V and J ends lost 1 base and 2 bases respectively, with 12 bases between them. Germline assignment: CDR1 SGHNT and CDR2 YENEEA. This CDR3 is 15 amino acids long.

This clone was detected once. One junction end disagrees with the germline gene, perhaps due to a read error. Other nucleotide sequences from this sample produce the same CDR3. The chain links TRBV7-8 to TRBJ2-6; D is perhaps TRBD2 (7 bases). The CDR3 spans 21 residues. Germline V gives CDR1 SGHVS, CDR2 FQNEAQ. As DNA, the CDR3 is TGTGCCAGCAGCTCTAGGTGGGGGGGGCCCTGGGCAACCTCTGGGGCCAACGTCCTGACTTTT. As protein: CASSSRWGGPWATSGANVLTF.

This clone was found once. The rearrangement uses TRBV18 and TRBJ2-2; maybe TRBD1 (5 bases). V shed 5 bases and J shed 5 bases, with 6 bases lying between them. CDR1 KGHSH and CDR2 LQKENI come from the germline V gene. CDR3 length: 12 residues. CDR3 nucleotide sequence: TGTGCCAGCTCAACAGGAACCGGGGAGCTGTTTTTT. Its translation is CASSTGTGELFF.

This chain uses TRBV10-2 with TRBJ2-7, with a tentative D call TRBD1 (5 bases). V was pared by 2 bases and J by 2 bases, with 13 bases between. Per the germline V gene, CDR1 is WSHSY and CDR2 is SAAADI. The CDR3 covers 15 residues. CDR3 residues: CASSEIRQGTYEQYF. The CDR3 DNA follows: TGCGCCAGCAGTGAGATCAGGCAGGGCACCTACGAGCAGTACTTC.

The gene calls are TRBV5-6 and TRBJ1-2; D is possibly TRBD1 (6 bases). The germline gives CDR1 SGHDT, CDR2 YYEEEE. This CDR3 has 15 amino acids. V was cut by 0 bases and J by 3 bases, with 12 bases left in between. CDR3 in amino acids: CASSLDIAGDYGYTF. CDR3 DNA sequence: TGTGCCAGCAGCTTGGATATCGCAGGGGACTATGGCTACACCTTC.

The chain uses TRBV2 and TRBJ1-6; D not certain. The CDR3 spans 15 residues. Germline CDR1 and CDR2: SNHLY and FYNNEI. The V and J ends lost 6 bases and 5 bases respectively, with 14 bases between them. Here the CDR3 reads CASREVRQDNSPLHF. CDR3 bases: TGTGCCAGCAGGGAGGTCCGCCAGGATAATTCACCCCTCCACTTT.

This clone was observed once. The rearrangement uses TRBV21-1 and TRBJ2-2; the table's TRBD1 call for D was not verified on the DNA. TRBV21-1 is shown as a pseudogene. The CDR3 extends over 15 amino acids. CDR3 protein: CASSPRQKSTGELFF. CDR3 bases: TGTGCCAGCAGCCCCCGACAGAAAAGCACCGGGGAGCTGTTTTTT.

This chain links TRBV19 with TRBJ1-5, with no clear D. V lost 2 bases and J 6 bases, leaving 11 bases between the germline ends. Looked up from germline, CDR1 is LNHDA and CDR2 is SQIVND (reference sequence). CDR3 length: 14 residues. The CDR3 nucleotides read TGTGCCAGTAGTATATATGAGGAAACTCAGCCCCAGCATTTT. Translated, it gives CASSIYEETQPQHF.

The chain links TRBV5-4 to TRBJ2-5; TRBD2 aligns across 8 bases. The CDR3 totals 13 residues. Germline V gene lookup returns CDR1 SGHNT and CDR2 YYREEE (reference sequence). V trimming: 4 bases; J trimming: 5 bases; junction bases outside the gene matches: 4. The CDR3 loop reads CASSPGGRETQYF. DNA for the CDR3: TGTGCCAGCAGCCCGGGGGGGCGCGAGACCCAGTACTTC.

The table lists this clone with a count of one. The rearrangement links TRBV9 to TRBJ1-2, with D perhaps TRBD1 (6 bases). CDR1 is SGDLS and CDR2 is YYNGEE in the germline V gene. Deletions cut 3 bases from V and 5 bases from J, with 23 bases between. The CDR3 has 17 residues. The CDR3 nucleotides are TGTGCCAGCAGCGAAGCCGTCGGGGGGGCCCTAGGGTATGGCTACACCTTC. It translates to CASSEAVGGALGYGYTF. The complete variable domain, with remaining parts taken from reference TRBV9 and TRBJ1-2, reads DSGVTQTPKHLITATGQRVTLRCSPRSGDLSVYWYQQSLDQGLQFLIQYYNGEERAKGNILERFSAQQFPDLHSELNLSSLELGDSALYFCASSEAVGGALGYGYTFGSGTRLTVV.

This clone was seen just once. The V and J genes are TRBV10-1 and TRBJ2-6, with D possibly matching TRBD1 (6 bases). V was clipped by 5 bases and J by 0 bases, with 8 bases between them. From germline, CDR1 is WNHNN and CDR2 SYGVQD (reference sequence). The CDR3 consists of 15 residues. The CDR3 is CASSPDSSGANVLTF. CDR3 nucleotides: TGCGCCAGCAGTCCGGACAGCTCTGGGGCCAACGTCCTGACTTTC.

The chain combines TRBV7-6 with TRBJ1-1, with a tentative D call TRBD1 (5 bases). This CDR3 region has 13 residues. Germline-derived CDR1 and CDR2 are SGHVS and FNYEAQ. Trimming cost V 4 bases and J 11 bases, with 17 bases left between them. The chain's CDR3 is CASSSGLRDDAFF. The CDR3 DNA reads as TGTGCCAGCAGCTCGGGACTCAGGGATGATGCTTTCTTT. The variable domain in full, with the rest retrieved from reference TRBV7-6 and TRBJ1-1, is GAGVSQSPRYKVTKRGQDVALRCDPISGHVSLYWYRQALGQGPEFLTYFNYEAQQDKSGLPNDRFSAERPEGSISTLTIQRTEQRDSAMYRCASSSGLRDDAFFGQGTRLTVV.

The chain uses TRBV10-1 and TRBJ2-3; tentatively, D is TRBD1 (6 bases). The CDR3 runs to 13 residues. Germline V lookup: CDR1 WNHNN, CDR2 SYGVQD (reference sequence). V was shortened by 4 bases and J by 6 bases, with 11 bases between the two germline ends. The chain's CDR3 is CASSVRQEDTQYF. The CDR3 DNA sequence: TGCGCCAGCAGTGTAAGACAGGAGGATACGCAGTATTTT.

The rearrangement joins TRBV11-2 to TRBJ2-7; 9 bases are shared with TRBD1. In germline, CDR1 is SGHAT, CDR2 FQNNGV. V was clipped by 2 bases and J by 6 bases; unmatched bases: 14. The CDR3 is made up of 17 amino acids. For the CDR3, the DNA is TGTGCCAGCAGCTTATGGTCGTTCGGGACAGGGACGTCCGAGCAGTACTTC. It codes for CASSLWSFGTGTSEQYF. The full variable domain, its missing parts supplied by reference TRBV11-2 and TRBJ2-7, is EAGVAQSPRYKIIEKRQSVAFWCNPISGHATLYWYQQILGQGPKLLIQFQNNGVVDDSQLPKDRFSAERLKGVDSTLKIQPAKLEDSAVYLCASSLWSFGTGTSEQYFGPGTRLTVT.

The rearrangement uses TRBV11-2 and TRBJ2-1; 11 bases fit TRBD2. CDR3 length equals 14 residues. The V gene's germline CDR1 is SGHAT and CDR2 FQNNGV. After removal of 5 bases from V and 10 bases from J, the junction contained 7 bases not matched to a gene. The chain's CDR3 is CASSVLAGETEQFF. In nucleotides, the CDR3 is TGTGCCAGCAGCGTACTAGCGGGGGAAACGGAGCAGTTCTTC.

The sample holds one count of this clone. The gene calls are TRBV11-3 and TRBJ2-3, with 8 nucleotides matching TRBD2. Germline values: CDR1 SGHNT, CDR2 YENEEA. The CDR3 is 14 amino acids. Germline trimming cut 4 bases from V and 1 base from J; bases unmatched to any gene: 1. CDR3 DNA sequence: TGTGCCAGCAGCTGGCGGGGGGGCACAGATACGCAGTATTTT. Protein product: CASSWRGGTDTQYF.

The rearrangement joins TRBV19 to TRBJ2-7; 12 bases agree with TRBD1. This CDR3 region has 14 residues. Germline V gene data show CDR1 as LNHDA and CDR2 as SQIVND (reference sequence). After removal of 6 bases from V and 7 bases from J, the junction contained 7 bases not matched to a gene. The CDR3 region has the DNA TGTGCCAGTAGCGCGGGACAGGGGGCTGGTGAGCAGTACTTC. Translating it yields CASSAGQGAGEQYF.

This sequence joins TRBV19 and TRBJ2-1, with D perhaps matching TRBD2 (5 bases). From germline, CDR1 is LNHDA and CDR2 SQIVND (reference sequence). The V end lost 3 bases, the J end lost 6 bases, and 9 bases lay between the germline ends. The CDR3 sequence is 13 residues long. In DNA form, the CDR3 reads TGTGCCAGTAGTATCTTCGCGGGCAATGAGCAGTTCTTC. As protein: CASSIFAGNEQFF.

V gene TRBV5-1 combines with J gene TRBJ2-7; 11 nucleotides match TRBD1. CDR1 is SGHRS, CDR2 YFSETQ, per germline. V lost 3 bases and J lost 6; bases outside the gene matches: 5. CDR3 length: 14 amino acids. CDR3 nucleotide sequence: TGCGCCAGCAGCTCCGGACAGGGGGCGCGCGAGCAGTACTTC. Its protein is CASSSGQGAREQYF.

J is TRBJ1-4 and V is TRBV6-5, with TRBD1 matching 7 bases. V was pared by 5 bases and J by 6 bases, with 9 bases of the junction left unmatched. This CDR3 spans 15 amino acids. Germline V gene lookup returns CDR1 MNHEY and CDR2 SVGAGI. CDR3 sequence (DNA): TGTGCCAGCAGTACTTACAGGGGACGGGATGAAAAACTGTTTTTT. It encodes CASSTYRGRDEKLFF.

The CDR3 DNA sequence: TGTGCCTTAAGAGGTTATCAGCCCCAGCATTTT. The encoded protein is CALRGYQPQHF. The chain has TRBV9 and TRBJ1-5; D remains unclear. Trimming took off 10 bases at V and 5 bases at J, with 10 bases between the two ends. This CDR3 contains 11 residues. CDR1 is SGDLS and CDR2 is YYNGEE in the germline V gene. The full variable domain, rest sourced from reference TRBV9 and TRBJ1-5, is DSGVTQTPKHLITATGQRVTLRCSPRSGDLSVYWYQQSLDQGLQFLIQYYNGEERAKGNILERFSAQQFPDLHSELNLSSLELGDSALYFCALRGYQPQHFGDGTRLSIL.

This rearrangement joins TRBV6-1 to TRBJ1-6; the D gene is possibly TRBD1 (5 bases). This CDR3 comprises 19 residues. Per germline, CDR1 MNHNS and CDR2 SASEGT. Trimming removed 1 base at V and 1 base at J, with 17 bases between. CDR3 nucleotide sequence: TGTGCCAGCAGTGAAGAACAGGAGTTTTATGAGTCCTATAATTCACCCCTCCACTTT. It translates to CASSEEQEFYESYNSPLHF.

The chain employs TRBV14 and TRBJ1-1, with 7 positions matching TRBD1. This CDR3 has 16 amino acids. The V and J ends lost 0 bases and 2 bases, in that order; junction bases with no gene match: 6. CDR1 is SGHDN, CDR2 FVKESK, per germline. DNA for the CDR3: TGTGCCAGCAGCCAAGATCTGGGACAGACAAACACTGAAGCTTTCTTT. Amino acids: CASSQDLGQTNTEAFF. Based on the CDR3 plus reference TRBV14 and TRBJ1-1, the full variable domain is EAGVTQFPSHSVIEKGQTVTLRCDPISGHDNLYWYRRVMGKEIKFLLHFVKESKQDESGMPNNRFLAERTGGTYSTLKVQPAELEDSGVYFCASSQDLGQTNTEAFFGQGTRLTVV.

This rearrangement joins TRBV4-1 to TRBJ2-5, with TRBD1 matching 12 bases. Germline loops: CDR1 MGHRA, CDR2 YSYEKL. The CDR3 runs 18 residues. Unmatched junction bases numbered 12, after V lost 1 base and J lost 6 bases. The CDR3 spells CASSQGVRGQGAMQTQYF. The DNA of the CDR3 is TGCGCCAGCAGCCAAGGTGTTCGGGGACAGGGGGCTATGCAGACCCAGTACTTC.